Listed below are T cell receptor beta chains from one sample, sequenced in a study of blood T cell repertoires in COVID-19. The assay was immunoSEQ multiplex PCR, and TCRdb's table has in-frame clones only and misses some. This table has about 190,000 clones, roughly 82% appearing once. The material sequenced was PBMCs or T cells enriched from blood (not recorded which). The receptors were gathered from a woman aged 55-70 years with acute COVID-19. Each CDR3 is given with its conserved first and last residue. The order of the fields is J gene, V gene, CDR3 protein.

>TRBJ1-2|TRBV12-3/TRBV12-4
CASSPQAVYGYTF
>TRBJ2-7|TRBV18
CASSPPMGGSSYEQYF
>TRBJ1-1|TRBV7-8
CASSLVPDTEAFF
>TRBJ1-1|TRBV19
CATTTGRLNTEAFF
>TRBJ1-2|TRBV4-1
CASSQDQGNYGYTF
>TRBJ1-4|TRBV24-1
CAMGTGLFNEKLFF
>TRBJ1-5|TRBV27
CASKKDTSGTGGIGNQPQHF
>TRBJ2-2|TRBV5-1
CASTRTSNTGELFF
>TRBJ2-1|TRBV19
CASSIDSLANEQFF
>NA|TRBV29-1
CSVEDQGGLEQYF
>TRBJ1-1|TRBV19
CASRTKRDRATEAFF
>TRBJ1-5|TRBV7-9
CASSLRQGASEQPQHF
>TRBJ2-1|TRBV5-8
CASSLGLAASLHEQFF
>TRBJ1-3|TRBV10-2
CASSVTSSGNTIYF
>TRBJ2-2|TRBV7-6
CASSFGNTGELFF
>TRBJ1-5|TRBV9
CASSATGTGYQPQHF
>TRBJ2-5|TRBV6-5
CASSYNRAETQYF
>TRBJ2-1|TRBV2
CASSERQGYNEQFF
>TRBJ2-2|TRBV19
CASSAKTGGANTGELFF
>TRBJ2-1|TRBV3-1/TRBV3-2
CASSQEGTHNEQFF
>TRBJ2-5|TRBV7-6
CASSQGGFSQYF
>TRBJ2-3|TRBV28
CASSLPGVDTQYF
>TRBJ2-3|TRBV20-1
CSASSGGGGTDTQYF
>TRBJ1-3|TRBV5-1
CASSGGQGGNTIYF
>TRBJ2-4|TRBV4-1
CASSQVTALAKNIQYF
>TRBJ2-1|TRBV28
CASSGLAHEQFF
>TRBJ2-7|TRBV9
CASSAVGQGYEQYF
>TRBJ1-1|TRBV19
CASSSGYTEAFF
>TRBJ2-5|TRBV5-4
CARRGGPAGGKETQYF
>TRBJ1-3|TRBV9
CASSVDQGRSGNTIYF
>TRBJ2-3|TRBV29-1
CSVGDRVASDTQYF
>TRBJ2-1|TRBV19
CASSRGLAGVWNEQFF
>TRBJ2-6|TRBV18
CASSTGSSGANVLTF
>TRBJ2-3|TRBV6-1
CASSELRGGRLAADTQYF
>TRBJ2-1|TRBV15
CATSRPTGGPYNEQFF
>TRBJ1-3|TRBV7-9
CASSLVWEGPSGNTIYF
>TRBJ1-2|TRBV7-8
CASSPETGGYTF
>TRBJ2-4|TRBV27
CASSLTGGINIQYF
>TRBJ1-4|TRBV29-1
CSVGGGGGGLFF
>TRBJ2-5|TRBV4-3
CASSRRSRAQETQYF
>TRBJ1-2|TRBV19
CASSKSAASGYGYTF
>TRBJ1-3|TRBV9
CASSVSGTGWMSGNTIYF
>TRBJ1-3|TRBV30
CAWSHRGSLSGNTIYF
>TRBJ1-2|TRBV2
CASRGPDKPNYGYTF
>TRBJ2-3|TRBV6-2/TRBV6-3
CASSYEVRLAGGTSTDTQYF
>TRBJ1-1|TRBV2
CASSRTRNTEAFF
>TRBJ1-2|TRBV5-1
CASALAPGVQNGYTF